One and the same sample provided the 24 T cell receptor beta chains below, sequenced in a study of T-cell memory formation after mild COVID-19. TCRdb reanalysed the 5' RACE reads using MiXCR and keeps one entry per CDR3 protein. The repertoire holds 500,000 to 650,000 distinct CDR3 sequences, with about 20% as singletons. Sequencing was done on a sample of PBMCs or a T cell subset sorted from them (not recorded which). The receptors were sampled from an adult woman who had mild COVID-19 (a few samples of this study predate the infection). Cell type and time point are not known.

There are a few counts of this clonotype. A junction boundary mismatches the germline segment, possibly from a read error. This chain uses TRBV7-9 with TRBJ2-2; unclear D gene. Germline-derived CDR1 and CDR2 are SEHNR and FQNEAQ (reference sequence). The CDR3 is 10 residues long. DNA of the CDR3: TGCTGGGTAGGCACCGGGGAGCTGTTTTTT. It encodes CWVGTGELFF.

There are a few counts of this clonotype. The chain couples TRBV7-2 to TRBJ1-6; no firm D call. Germline assignment: CDR1 SGHTA and CDR2 FQGNSA. CDR3 size: 12 residues. Trimming pared 8 bases from V and 5 bases from J, leaving 7 bases between. The CDR3 region is CASGRDNSPLHF. CDR3 DNA sequence: TGTGCCAGCGGACGGGATAATTCACCCCTCCACTTT.

This clonotype was seen many times. The chain combines TRBV12-3 or TRBV12-4 with TRBJ2-1; D is unresolved. Trimming cost V 4 bases and J 8 bases, with 21 bases left between them. The CDR3 has 16 amino acids. Here the CDR3 DNA reads TGTGCCAGCAGTTCAAGGTGGCTAGGTATCGGGTATGAGCAGTTCTTC. Translated: CASSSRWLGIGYEQFF.

V and J are TRBV3-1 and TRBJ2-5; TRBD2 aligns across 7 bases. There are 16 residues in the CDR3. Germline loops: CDR1 LGHDT, CDR2 YNNKEL (reference sequence). Trimming at V came to 4 bases and at J to 0 bases, leaving 8 bases not matched to a gene. CDR3 bases: TGTGCCAGCAGCCTGGGGCGGGGGTACAACCAAGAGACCCAGTACTTC. Translation gives CASSLGRGYNQETQYF.

The chain recombines TRBV18 with TRBJ2-3; 13 nucleotides agree with TRBD2. The CDR3 extends over 14 amino acids. Germline CDR1 reads KGHSH; CDR2 reads LQKENI. J gave up 10 bases and V 3 bases, and 4 bases lay outside the gene matches. The CDR3 loop is CASSPGLAGDPQYF. CDR3 nucleotide sequence: TGTGCCAGCTCACCCGGACTAGCGGGGGACCCGCAGTATTTT.

Only a few counts were recorded for this clonotype. The CDR3 bases are TGCGCCAGCAGCTTAGAATGGTCGAGGAACACTGAAGCTTTCTTT. Translating gives CASSLEWSRNTEAFF. V usage is TRBV5-1 and J usage is TRBJ1-1; D gene ambiguous. The CDR3 is made up of 15 amino acids. V gave up 2 bases and J gave up 1 base, with 12 bases separating them. CDR1 is SGHRS and CDR2 is YFSETQ in the germline V gene.

This clonotype was seen more than once but under ten times. The genes are TRBV6-2 or TRBV6-3 and TRBJ1-1; 7 bases map to TRBD1. This CDR3 has 17 residues. Trimming at V came to 6 bases and at J to 7 bases, leaving 20 bases not matched to a gene. Germline CDR1 is MNHEY and CDR2 is SVGEGT. The CDR3 nucleotides read TGTGCCAGCAGATTACACCCTGAGAGGGGGCGACAGAATGAAGCTTTCTTT. Translated: CASRLHPERGRQNEAFF.

This chain links TRBV2 with TRBJ1-4, with a weak D call TRBD1 (6 bases). V lost 7 bases and J 6 bases, leaving 15 bases between the germline ends. This CDR3 is built from 14 residues. Germline assignment: CDR1 SNHLY and CDR2 FYNNEI. The DNA of the CDR3 is TGTGCCAGCAAATCAGGGGTGGTTGATGAAAAACTGTTTTTT. It is translated as CASKSGVVDEKLFF.

There are a few counts of this clonotype. The V and J genes are TRBV20-1 and TRBJ1-1; no reliable D call. CDR3 size: 15 residues. V gave up 0 bases and J gave up 1 base, with 12 bases separating them. Germline CDR1 and CDR2: DFQATT and SNEGSKA (reference sequence). The CDR3 DNA is TGCAGTGCTAGAGATCGAGGACCGCCGAACACTGAAGCTTTCTTT. This codes for CSARDRGPPNTEAFF.

The chain is built from TRBV20-1 and TRBJ2-2, with D tentatively TRBD1 (6 bases). V was pared by 5 bases and J by 5 bases, with 15 bases between. The CDR3 has 14 amino acids. The V gene's germline CDR1 is DFQATT and CDR2 SNEGSKA (reference sequence). The CDR3 loop is CSAATGTSTGELFF. The CDR3 DNA reads TGCAGTGCTGCGACAGGCACCAGTACCGGGGAGCTGTTTTTT.

The rearrangement joins TRBV7-2 to TRBJ1-6; 8 nucleotides match TRBD1. Germline lookup yields CDR1 SGHTA and CDR2 FQGNSA. After removal of 5 bases from V and 11 bases from J, the junction contained 11 bases not matched to a gene. This CDR3 is 15 amino acids long. Written as DNA, the CDR3 is TGTGCCAGCAGCGAATCCGGTGGACAGGGTGCACCCCTCCACTTT. It encodes CASSESGGQGAPLHF.

This clonotype has only a few counts. This rearrangement joins TRBV2 to TRBJ1-4; perhaps TRBD1 as D (5 bases). V dropped 0 bases and J dropped 10 bases, with 21 bases sitting between them. Germline loops: CDR1 SNHLY, CDR2 FYNNEI. CDR3 size: 17 residues. CDR3 DNA: TGTGCCAGCAGTGAAGCGCTTCGGGGGAACTCCTGGGGAAAACTGTTTTTT. Translation: CASSEALRGNSWGKLFF.

The chain carries TRBV6-2 or TRBV6-3 and TRBJ2-2; no clear D. The ends were cut back, 2 bases at V and 3 bases at J, with 7 bases in the middle. This CDR3 region has 14 residues. The germline V gene encodes CDR1 MNHEY and CDR2 SVGEGT. CDR3 coding DNA: TGTGCCAGCAGTTACGTGACGGACACCGGGGAGCTGTTTTTT. The encoded protein is CASSYVTDTGELFF.

This clonotype was detected only a few times. The chain uses TRBV24-1 and TRBJ2-1; weak D call: TRBD2 (5 bases). The germline gives CDR1 KGHDR, CDR2 SFDVKD. Trimming pared 4 bases from V and 7 bases from J, leaving 19 bases between. The CDR3 runs 16 residues. CDR3 amino acids: CATSDRGLTPGNEQFF. The CDR3 DNA reads as TGTGCCACCAGTGACCGAGGGTTGACCCCCGGGAATGAGCAGTTCTTC.

The chain recombines TRBV5-1 with TRBJ2-3; 7 bases match TRBD1. V trimming: 3 bases; J trimming: 4 bases; junction bases outside the gene matches: 5. Germline-derived CDR1 and CDR2 are SGHRS and YFSETQ. The CDR3 runs to 14 residues. For the CDR3, the DNA is TGCGCCAGCAGCTCACTTACAGGGGCAGATACGCAGTATTTT. It codes for CASSSLTGADTQYF.

A few counts support this clonotype. V usage is TRBV9 and J usage is TRBJ1-5; 9 nucleotides align to TRBD1. CDR1 is SGDLS, CDR2 YYNGEE, per germline. Trimming removed 3 bases from V and 4 bases from J; junction bases left unmatched: 14. The CDR3 consists of 18 residues. CDR3 nucleotides: TGTGCCAGCAGCGCGAGGACCCGGGACAGGGACCCGAATCAGCCCCAGCATTTT. Its translation is CASSARTRDRDPNQPQHF.

The chain has TRBV6-6 and TRBJ2-3; unclear D gene. From germline, CDR1 is MNHNY and CDR2 SVGAGI (reference sequence). CDR3 length: 12 amino acids. V lost 0 bases, J lost 9 bases, and 7 bases lay in between. The CDR3 spells CASSYSLGTQYF. In DNA, the CDR3 is TGTGCCAGCAGTTACTCGCTGGGAACGCAGTATTTT.

In its sample, this clonotype was seen a few times. The genes are TRBV7-9 and TRBJ2-7; 8 bases fit TRBD2. Germline CDR1 is SEHNR and CDR2 is FQNEAQ (reference sequence). This CDR3 spans 14 amino acids. V lost 5 bases to trimming and J lost 3 bases; unmatched junction nucleotides: 6. In DNA form, the CDR3 reads TGTGCCAGCAGCCCGGGCAGCGGGGGCTACGAGCAGTACTTC. The encoded protein is CASSPGSGGYEQYF.

This clonotype was picked up a small number of times. This chain connects TRBV5-1 to TRBJ2-3; the D gene is possibly TRBD1 (5 bases). CDR1 and CDR2 from the germline V gene are SGHRS and YFSETQ. The germline V and J ends were trimmed by 0 bases and 0 bases, with 11 bases remaining between them. The CDR3 runs 16 residues. The CDR3 loop is CASSLDLGPSTDTQYF. For the CDR3, the DNA is TGCGCCAGCAGCTTGGACTTGGGGCCAAGCACAGATACGCAGTATTTT.

This clonotype has just a few counts. The chain is built from TRBV6-2 or TRBV6-3 and TRBJ2-1; TRBD1 is a possible D gene (6 bases). The CDR3 length is 17 residues. Germline-derived CDR1 and CDR2 are MNHEY and SVGEGT. Trimming shortened V by 7 bases and J by 4 bases, and 23 bases separated the two germline ends. The CDR3 reads CASNVWTASFGYNEQFF. The CDR3 coding sequence is TGTGCCAGCAACGTTTGGACAGCCAGTTTCGGGTACAATGAGCAGTTCTTC.

This clonotype has a single count. The chain uses TRBV4-1 and TRBJ1-1, with 8 bases lining up with TRBD1. CDR3 length equals 14 residues. J lost 4 bases, V lost 2 bases, and 3 bases had no gene match. Germline lookup yields CDR1 MGHRA and CDR2 YSYEKL. CDR3 sequence reads: CASSQPTGGTEAFF. In nucleotides, the CDR3 is TGCGCCAGCAGCCAACCTACAGGGGGCACTGAAGCTTTCTTT.

The chain links TRBV6-2 or TRBV6-3 to TRBJ2-1; the match to TRBD1 covers 11 bases. This CDR3 region has 15 residues. CDR1 is MNHEY and CDR2 is SVGEGT in the germline V gene. The J segment lost 9 bases and the V segment lost 8 bases, leaving 12 bases of the junction unmatched. The CDR3 nucleotides are TGTGCCAGCGCCCTCGGACAGGGGGCGTTCGTTGAGCAGTTCTTC. This sequence encodes CASALGQGAFVEQFF.

The chain joins TRBV7-2 to TRBJ2-3; 7 bases fit TRBD2. Germline CDR1 SGHTA, CDR2 FQGNSA. The CDR3 runs 16 residues. V was pared by 5 bases and J by 2 bases, with 10 bases of the junction left unmatched. The CDR3: CASSRQMGGATDTQYF. The CDR3 DNA follows: TGTGCCAGCAGCCGCCAGATGGGAGGGGCCACAGATACGCAGTATTTT.

This rearrangement joins TRBV2 to TRBJ2-7, with a weak D call TRBD2 (6 bases). V lost 3 bases and J 3 bases, leaving 15 bases between the germline ends. CDR1 SNHLY and CDR2 FYNNEI come from the germline V gene. The CDR3 has 15 amino acids. Written as DNA, the CDR3 is TGTGCCAGCAGTGACCCCAGGGAGGCCTTCTACGAGCAGTACTTC. Its translation is CASSDPREAFYEQYF.